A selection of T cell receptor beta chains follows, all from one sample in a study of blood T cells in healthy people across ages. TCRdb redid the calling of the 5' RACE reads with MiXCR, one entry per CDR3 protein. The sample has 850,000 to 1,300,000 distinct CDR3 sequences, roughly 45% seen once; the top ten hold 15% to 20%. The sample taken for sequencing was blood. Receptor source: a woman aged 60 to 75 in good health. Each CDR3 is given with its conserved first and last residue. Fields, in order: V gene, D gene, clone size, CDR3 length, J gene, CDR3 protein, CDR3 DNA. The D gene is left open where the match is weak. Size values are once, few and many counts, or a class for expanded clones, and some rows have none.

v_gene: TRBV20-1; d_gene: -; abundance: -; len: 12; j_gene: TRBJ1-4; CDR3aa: CSAPGNNEKLFF; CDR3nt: TGCAGTGCTCCGGGGAATAATGAAAAACTGTTTTTT
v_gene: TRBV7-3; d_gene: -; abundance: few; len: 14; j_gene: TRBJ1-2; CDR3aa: CASSPALKAGGYTF; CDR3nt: TGTGCCAGCAGCCCCGCTCTGAAAGCGGGCGGCTACACCTTC
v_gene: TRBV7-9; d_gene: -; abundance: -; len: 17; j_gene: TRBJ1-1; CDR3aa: CASSSGGRGGRNTEAFF; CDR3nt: TGTGCCAGCAGCTCGGGAGGCCGCGGGGGCCGGAACACTGAAGCTTTCTTT
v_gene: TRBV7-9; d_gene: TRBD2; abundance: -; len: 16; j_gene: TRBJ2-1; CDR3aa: CASSLTQGLAHNEQFF; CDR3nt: TGTGCCAGCAGCTTAACCCAAGGACTAGCCCACAATGAGCAGTTCTTC
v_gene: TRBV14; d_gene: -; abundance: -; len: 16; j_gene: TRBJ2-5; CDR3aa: CASSHSLLAPQETQYF; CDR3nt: TGTGCCAGCAGCCATAGTCTTTTAGCGCCACAAGAGACCCAGTACTTC
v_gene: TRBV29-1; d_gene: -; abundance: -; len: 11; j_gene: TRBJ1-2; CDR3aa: CSVEWGFGYTF; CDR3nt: TGCAGCGTTGAGTGGGGGTTTGGCTACACCTTC
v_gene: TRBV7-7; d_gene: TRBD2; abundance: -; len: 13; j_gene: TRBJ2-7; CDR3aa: CASSLGEGNEQYF; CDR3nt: TGTGCCAGCAGTCTCGGGGAGGGTAACGAGCAGTACTTC
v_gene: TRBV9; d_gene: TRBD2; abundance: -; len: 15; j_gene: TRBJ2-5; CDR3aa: CASSVGGLVGETQYF; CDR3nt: TGTGCCAGCAGCGTAGGGGGACTAGTCGGAGAGACCCAGTACTTC
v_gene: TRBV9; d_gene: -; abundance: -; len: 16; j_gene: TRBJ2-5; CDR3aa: CASSVNRDSPQETQYF; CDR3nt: TGTGCCAGCAGCGTAAACCGGGACTCACCCCAAGAGACCCAGTACTTC
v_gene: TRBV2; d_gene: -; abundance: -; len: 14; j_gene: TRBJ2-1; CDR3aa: CASFRSESSYEQFF; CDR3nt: TGTGCCAGCTTCCGCAGCGAGAGCTCCTACGAGCAGTTCTTC
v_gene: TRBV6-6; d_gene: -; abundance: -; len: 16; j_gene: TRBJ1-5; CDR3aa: CASSYGGGHANQPQHF; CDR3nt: TGTGCCAGCAGTTACGGGGGGGGTCACGCCAATCAGCCCCAGCATTTT
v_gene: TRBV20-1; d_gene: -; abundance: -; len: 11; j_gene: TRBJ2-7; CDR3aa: CSALSRYEQYF; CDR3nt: TGCAGTGCTCTATCGCGGTACGAGCAGTACTTC
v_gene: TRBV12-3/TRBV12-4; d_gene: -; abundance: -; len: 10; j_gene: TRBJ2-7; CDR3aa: CASSQNEQYF; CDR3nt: TGTGCCAGCAGCCAAAATGAGCAGTACTTC